Listed below are T cell receptor beta chains from one sample, sequenced in a study of cytomegalovirus exposure and HLA in healthy donors. The repertoire was sequenced with immunoSEQ multiplex PCR; TCRdb's copy has only in-frame clones and lacks some. The table includes approximately 150,000 clones, approximately 83% detected once. The sequencing sample was made of PBMCs. The receptors here all came from a male donor in good health and CMV-seronegative. Both conserved end residues are part of each CDR3. Fields, in order: CDR3 protein, V gene.

CDR3aa: CASSRDRAEDTQYF
v_gene: TRBV2

CDR3aa: CASSPPELKGEQYF
v_gene: TRBV4-1

CDR3aa: CASSSNEDRANEKLFF
v_gene: TRBV7-6

CDR3aa: CASSNGQGYEQYF
v_gene: TRBV6-5

CDR3aa: CASSPGDRFTEAFF
v_gene: TRBV19

CDR3aa: CSLVPGVDLAKNIQYF
v_gene: TRBV7-9

CDR3aa: CASSEATGGRDEQFF
v_gene: TRBV6-1

CDR3aa: CASSQGLLGGAEQYF
v_gene: TRBV4-3

CDR3aa: CASRSGTGDNSPLHF
v_gene: TRBV28

CDR3aa: CASSGGEGFLGNSPLHF
v_gene: TRBV7-2

CDR3aa: CASSDSSGGGNEQFF
v_gene: TRBV6-4

CDR3aa: CASSPKQGPEQYF
v_gene: TRBV7-9

CDR3aa: CASSLSIGSLIYEQYF
v_gene: TRBV27

CDR3aa: CASSIDRVPYEQYF
v_gene: TRBV28

CDR3aa: CAITNLAGAITDTQYF
v_gene: TRBV10-3

CDR3aa: CASSSSFQTGLNNSPLHF
v_gene: TRBV19

CDR3aa: CASSFSPGTRRETQYF
v_gene: TRBV5-1

CDR3aa: CASSRGAEGDTQYF
v_gene: TRBV4-1

CDR3aa: CASTPLAGVLTDTQYF
v_gene: TRBV6-6

CDR3aa: CASSPRAYEQYF
v_gene: TRBV11-2

CDR3aa: CATSRRGSNYGYTF
v_gene: TRBV15

CDR3aa: CASSLAVGRETQYF
v_gene: TRBV5-1

CDR3aa: CASSHYNEQFF
v_gene: TRBV27

CDR3aa: CASSPLGLAGQSSYNEQFF
v_gene: TRBV14

CDR3aa: CASSLYRGVDGYTF
v_gene: TRBV27

CDR3aa: CASSFSALRLKDEQFF
v_gene: TRBV27

CDR3aa: CASNTGGNGANVLTF
v_gene: TRBV6-1

CDR3aa: CASSSHYEQYF
v_gene: TRBV2

CDR3aa: CASSVKKTVVNTGELFF
v_gene: TRBV9

CDR3aa: CASSLVQGSTDTQYF
v_gene: TRBV7-9

CDR3aa: CASNQGRDRGWNSPLHF
v_gene: TRBV2

CDR3aa: CSVGQGAYEQYF
v_gene: TRBV29-1

CDR3aa: CASSPSGGAGNEQFF
v_gene: TRBV9

CDR3aa: CASSFQMNTGELFF
v_gene: TRBV5-6

CDR3aa: CAWSWRGAQYF
v_gene: TRBV30

CDR3aa: CASRSGRGADTQYF
v_gene: TRBV19

CDR3aa: CASSLAGGVPDTQYF
v_gene: TRBV19

CDR3aa: CASSLSGHFQEPQHF
v_gene: TRBV5-1

CDR3aa: CASSLAGTSTYEQYF
v_gene: TRBV5-6

CDR3aa: CASSQAGGVSNEQFF
v_gene: TRBV4-1